Below, 6 T cell receptor beta chains from the same sample are listed, as sequenced in a study of CD8 T cells in Susac syndrome. The RNA, 0.5 to 1 ug, was put through reverse transcription using random hexamers. In TCRdb, the immunoSEQ multiplex PCR reads were re-called with MiXCR into one record per CDR3 protein. The table has about 140,000 distinct CDR3 sequences, around 93% seen once; the top ten hold 0.13% to 0.15%. Sequencing was done on a sample of CD4+ T cells from PBMCs. The receptors come from a human donor with Susac syndrome.

The gene calls are TRBV29-1 and TRBJ2-1; D ambiguous. The CDR3 has 14 amino acids. V lost 4 bases, J lost 5 bases, and 15 bases lay in between. Germline V gene data show CDR1 as SQVTM and CDR2 as ANQGSEA. The CDR3 loop reads CSVAWYWGNNEQFF. The CDR3 nucleotides read TGCAGCGTTGCCTGGTATTGGGGAAACAATGAGCAGTTCTTC.

This rearrangement joins TRBV28 to TRBJ1-5; 9 bases map to TRBD1. Germline CDR1 is MDHEN and CDR2 is SYDVKM. The CDR3 is 16 amino acids. The trim removed 6 bases at V and 6 bases at J, leaving 12 bases unmatched. The CDR3 region is CASSPSDRGTSQPQHF. Here the CDR3 DNA reads TGTGCCAGCAGCCCTAGTGACAGGGGGACTAGTCAGCCCCAGCATTTT.

The rearrangement links TRBV5-1 to TRBJ2-5, with a possible D match to TRBD2 (5 bases). V shed 1 base and J shed 2 bases, with 15 bases lying between them. Per the germline V gene, CDR1 is SGHRS and CDR2 is YFSETQ. The CDR3 covers 16 residues. The CDR3 nucleotides are TGCGCCAGCAGCTTGCGACGGGGAGTTGGACAAGAGACCCAGTACTTC. This translates into CASSLRRGVGQETQYF.

This chain connects TRBV3-1 to TRBJ2-7; the D is unclear. The germline V gene has CDR1 LGHDT and CDR2 YNNKEL (reference sequence). V shed 1 base and J shed 6 bases, with 4 bases lying between them. CDR3 length equals 11 residues. The CDR3 reads CASSQGREQYF. The CDR3 DNA reads as TGTGCCAGCAGCCAAGGACGCGAGCAGTACTTC.

CDR3 sequence reads: CASSDSRLAGYYNEQFF. The CDR3 bases are TGTGCCAGCAGTGACTCCCGTCTAGCGGGGTACTACAATGAGCAGTTCTTC. The chain couples TRBV25-1 to TRBJ2-1, with 9 bases fitting TRBD2. This CDR3 is 17 amino acids long. The V gene's germline CDR1 is MGHDK and CDR2 SYGVNS. V lost 3 bases and J lost 3; bases outside the gene matches: 9.

The chain combines TRBV24-1 with TRBJ2-5; tentative D call: TRBD1 (6 bases). The CDR3 has 15 amino acids. The ends were cut back, 3 bases at V and 5 bases at J, with 15 bases in the middle. Germline CDR1 reads KGHDR; CDR2 reads SFDVKD. The CDR3 nucleotides are TGTGCCACCAGTGATGCTACAGGGACCGGCGAGACCCAGTACTTC. Amino acids: CATSDATGTGETQYF.